The T cell receptor beta chain described here comes from a study of T cell responses to AZD1222 COVID-19 vaccine (dated by TCRdb to about 2021). About the full investigation: Because spike-specific TCR depth and breadth did not differ between the two schedules, AZD1222 recipients who got a second dose at roughly 4 weeks were pooled with those who got a second dose at roughly 12 weeks. A total of around 240 trial participants underwent TCR sequencing, of whom about 200 had received two doses of AZD1222 and about 26 had received two doses of the MenACWY control vaccine. Trial participants were enrolled by age into subgroups of 18-55, 56-69 and 70-plus years, and 148, 28 and 57 TCR-sequenced participants, respectively, were included in these subgroups.

The CDR3 regions of human TCRbeta chains were subjected to immunosequencing. Per the authors' processing: TCRs in the repertoires were compared against a reference library of SARS-CoV-2-specific TCRs that had been generated with the MIRA antigen-specificity platform. Breadth was defined as the fraction of unique TCRs that were SARS-CoV-2-associated, and depth was defined as the fraction of total T cells that were SARS-CoV-2-associated. Each spike-specific TCR was assigned to its reactive spike region and to a CD4 or CD8 class using the MIRA data. Log10-transformed breadth and depth values were compared by one-way ANOVA with Sidak's multiple comparisons tests. TCRdb took over this immuneACCESS table, retaining in-frame rearrangements with V and J assigned. Such tables are incomplete; in checked studies, under half of the missing clones stem from an unresolved V gene, and the remainder is unexplained. The V and J calls and clone size were taken over from that table, and D and trimming were inferred from the DNA. The table for this sample lists around 70,000 clones; about 80% of them were counted only once. The ten top clones hold 9% to 14% of the sample.

The time point label corresponds to: baseline before first vaccination. Vaccinee samples came from UK trials COV001 and COV002, including a single-blind randomized controlled phase 2/3 trial of AZD1222 (ChAdOx1 nCoV-19) in healthy adults. For TCRbeta chain sequencing, PBMC samples were collected from trial participants at day 0 and at day 28 after the second dose. CDR1 and CDR2, per the germline V gene, are MDHEN and SYDVKM. Trimming removed 2 bases from V and 2 bases from J, leaving 15 bases between the germline ends. Counted from cysteine to phenylalanine, this CDR3 has 16 amino acids. Only the CDR3 region is kept as DNA, spanning 48 bases read in frame from base 1. Broader findings and caveats from the paper: CD4 TCRs associated with the vaccine covered the entire spike protein, and the dominant responses were in regions 160-218 and 743-854. Because no day 14 peak-response samples were available, repertoires were characterized only after the peak T cell response. Conclusions about previously exposed vaccinees are limited, since just six or seven AZD1222 recipients were seropositive for SARS-CoV-2 at baseline. After two AZD1222 doses, both the breadth and the depth of spike-specific TCRs were significantly higher than at day 0 and than in MenACWY recipients. Participants were mostly white British, with more females than males. The authors suggested clonal diversity may have been underestimated. In the small 56-69-year group, the increase in depth fell short of significance, most likely because of low power. Reportedly, almost half of the unique spike-specific TCRs recognized epitopes lying outside the regions that are mutated in the B.1.351 and B.1.1.7 variants.

This clone was observed once. Its antigen is currently not known. The record has no base qualities; no much larger clone is one base away. This TCR was recovered from an adult in good health. The input for sequencing was peripheral blood, taken on day 0 of AZD1222 vaccination. The V and J genes are TRBV28 and TRBJ1-1; too little of a D gene remains to name it. The nucleotides read TGTGCCAGCAGTTTACGAAGGGTGGCCCGTAACACTGAAGCTTTCTTT. This translates into CASSLRRVARNTEAFF. The full variable domain, completed from the reference TRBV28 and TRBJ1-1 proteins outside the CDR3, reads DVKVTQSSRYLVKRTGEKVFLECVQDMDHENMFWYRQDPGLGLRLIYFSYDVKMKEKGDIPEGYSVSREKKERFSLILESASTNQTSMYLCASSLRRVARNTEAFFGQGTRLTVV.